The entry below describes one T cell receptor (beta chain). What it binds is unknown. A second roughly 6 to 12 cycle PCR used barcoded and J-beta primers. Each cDNA molecule carried a tag from a template-switch adaptor that contained 12 random nucleotides. TCRdb reprocessed the 5' RACE reads with MiXCR, giving one entry per CDR3 protein. The sample includes roughly 1.9 million distinct CDR3 sequences, roughly two fifths of them seen just once. The extraction recovered at least 6 micrograms of total RNA per sample. The data are from a study of blood T cells in healthy people across ages. Whole-study findings and limits: Donor CMV infection status was unknown, possibly confounding age-related changes in expanded clonotypes.

Unmatched junction bases numbered 4, after V lost 2 bases and J lost 1 base. The CDR3 is 15 amino acids. Germline assignment: CDR1 MNHEY and CDR2 SMNVEV (reference sequence). This chain links TRBV27 with TRBJ1-2, with 7 nucleotides matching TRBD1. This sequence originates from a human donor in good health. The sample was blood. The CDR3 protein is CASSLDRDHNYGYTF. CDR3 nucleotides: TGTGCCAGCAGTTTAGACAGGGACCATAACTATGGCTACACCTTC.